The sequence of this T cell receptor (beta chain) was determined in a study of cytomegalovirus exposure and HLA in healthy donors. Worth noting for this clone: Its matching antigen is unknown.

PCR employed 60 Vbeta and 13 Jbeta primers. Assay: immunoSEQ multiplex PCR; the TCRdb copy retains only in-frame clones and omits some. The sample has approximately 97,000 clones, around 73% seen once; the top ten hold more than 3%. Germline V gives CDR1 MNHNS, CDR2 SASEGT. This CDR3 spans 14 amino acids. V lost 1 base, J lost 7 bases, and 0 bases stayed unmatched. General observations from the study: A few of the chains that were CMV-associated were confirmed in vitro to be specific for CMV antigens. The classifier, whose performance was assessed in both the original and validation cohorts, reportedly diagnosed cytomegalovirus status with high specificity and sensitivity. In a later analysis, at a false discovery rate of 0.05, about 15,000 TCR beta sequences were associated with HLA alleles.

The rearrangement links TRBV6-1 to TRBJ1-4; 10 nucleotides align to TRBD1. The clonotype originates from a man aged 35-49 years in good health and CMV-seronegative. What was sequenced was PBMCs. The CDR3 DNA sequence: TGTGCCAGCAGTGAAGGACAGGGGGCTGAAAAACTGTTTTTT. This translates into CASSEGQGAEKLFF.